These 7 T cell receptor beta chains originate from one sample sequenced in a study of blood T cells in healthy people across ages. It was with a sample-barcoded 5' primer and a J-beta primer mix that a second PCR of roughly 7 to 12 cycles was run. TCRdb called the 5' RACE reads again in MiXCR, with one record for every CDR3 protein. Altogether about 2 million distinct CDR3 sequences are present, about 50% being singletons, with the ten largest covering 2.1%. The sample taken for sequencing was blood. The receptors stem from a woman aged 35 to 49 in good health.

This chain connects TRBV7-8 to TRBJ2-3; 7 nucleotides agree with TRBD2. Trimming cost V 1 base and J 4 bases; bases outside gene matches: 8. Germline CDR1 is SGHVS and CDR2 is FQNEAQ. The CDR3 covers 16 residues. CDR3 in DNA: TGTGCCAGCAGCTTAGGAGGTCTAGCGGCTGCAGATACGCAGTATTTT. The encoded protein is CASSLGGLAAADTQYF.

As for this clonotype: Just one base apart from a much larger clone, this may be a read error. The V gene is TRBV21-1, the J gene TRBJ2-5; TRBD2 is taken as the D call from the table, unchecked against the DNA. TRBV21-1 is annotated as a pseudogene. There are 15 residues in the CDR3. The CDR3 DNA is TGTGCCAGCGGCAAAGGGACTAGCGGGGGGAAGACCCAGTACTTC. It yields the protein CASGKGTSGGKTQYF.

This clonotype was seen a few times. V and J are TRBV7-9 and TRBJ2-3; tentatively, D is TRBD2 (6 bases). The germline V gene has CDR1 SEHNR and CDR2 FQNEAQ (reference sequence). CDR3 length equals 14 residues. With 5 bases removed from V and 7 bases from J, the gap between germline ends came to 16 bases. CDR3 sequence: CASSIGDGGYTQYF. The CDR3, as DNA: TGTGCCAGCAGCATAGGGGACGGAGGGTATACGCAGTATTTT.

CDR3 in DNA: TGCGCCAGCAGCCAAGGAAGTCTGGGGTATCGGTACGAGCAGTACTTC. This codes for CASSQGSLGYRYEQYF. This sequence joins TRBV4-1 and TRBJ2-7, with unresolved D. The germline V gene encodes CDR1 MGHRA and CDR2 YSYEKL. CDR3 length: 16 amino acids. Trimming left V 1 base short and J 4 bases short, with 17 bases between.

The genes are TRBV6-1 and TRBJ1-2, with 7 positions matching TRBD1. Germline assignment: CDR1 MNHNS and CDR2 SASEGT. Trimming took 1 base from V and 2 from J; bases not matched to a gene: 1. The CDR3 consists of 14 residues. This CDR3 reads CASSEVRGNYGYTF. The CDR3 region has the DNA TGTGCCAGCAGTGAAGTCAGGGGGAACTATGGCTACACCTTC.

CDR3 sequence: CAISGLTSGAYEQYF. For the CDR3, the DNA is TGTGCCATCAGTGGTCTGACTAGCGGGGCCTACGAGCAGTACTTC. The gene calls are TRBV10-3 and TRBJ2-7; 11 bases map to TRBD2. Trimming removed 4 bases from V and 2 bases from J; junction bases left unmatched: 4. In germline, CDR1 is ENHRY, CDR2 SYGVKD. The CDR3 contains 15 residues.

This chain uses TRBV2 with TRBJ2-5; 13 bases fit TRBD2. There are 19 residues in the CDR3. CDR1 is SNHLY and CDR2 is FYNNEI in the germline V gene. Losses at the gene ends were 6 bases for V and 13 bases for J; bases not matched to a gene: 26. The CDR3, as DNA: TGTGCCAGCAGCCCCGGCTCATCTACTAGCGGGGGGGCTAATGAGTCCCGGTACTTC. Translated, it gives CASSPGSSTSGGANESRYF.